This T cell receptor beta chain came from a study of blood T cell repertoires in COVID-19. Turning to the study itself: Sites in the United States, Italy and Spain provided acute and convalescent COVID-19 samples.

The protocol was immunoSEQ multiplex PCR, while the TCRdb copy is restricted to in-frame clones and leaves out a portion. This repertoire shows around 130,000 clones, roughly 77% found once; its top ten account for roughly 17%. After removal of 1 base from V and 7 bases from J, the junction contained 5 bases not matched to a gene. There are 15 residues in the CDR3. Germline CDR1 and CDR2: MRHNA and SNTAGT. The receptor comes from a man aged 55 to 69 with active or convalescent COVID-19. The source material was peripheral blood. V usage is TRBV6-4 and J usage is TRBJ2-1; 9 bases are a match to TRBD1. CDR3 coding DNA: TGTGCCAGCAGTGACTACGGGACAGGGTTAAATGAGCAGTTCTTC. Translated, it gives CASSDYGTGLNEQFF.